Each of the 30 T cell receptor beta chains below was sequenced from the same sample in a study of TIL therapy for anti-PD-1-resistant metastatic lung cancer. The sample's time point: pre-treatment sample, taken before nivolumab and TIL therapy. Sequencing used immunoSEQ v3. The repertoire was sequenced with immunoSEQ multiplex PCR; TCRdb's copy has only in-frame clones and lacks some. The sample contains under 70,000 clones, less than 85% of which appear only once. Sequenced material: blood, taken at baseline. All receptors derive from a person between 30 and 79 years old with non-small cell lung cancer.

CDR3 sequence (DNA): TGTGCCAGCAGCCAAGATGGAGGAGGTGGGTATGGCTACACCTTC. It encodes CASSQDGGGGYGYTF. V is TRBV4-2 and J is TRBJ1-2; D call uncertain. CDR1 LGHNA and CDR2 YNFKEQ come from the germline V gene. Trimming took 0 bases from V and 5 from J, leaving 13 bases between them. The CDR3 sequence is 15 residues long.

This clone has only a few counts. J is TRBJ1-5 and V is TRBV19, with no clear D. Germline CDR1 is LNHDA and CDR2 is SQIVND (reference sequence). The CDR3 has 12 amino acids. The V end lost 4 bases, the J end lost 7 bases, and 8 bases lay between the germline ends. The CDR3 sequence is CASSRLRQPQHF. The CDR3 region has the DNA TGTGCCAGTAGTAGGCTCAGGCAGCCCCAGCATTTT.

The gene calls are TRBV2 and TRBJ2-1; D not resolved. Per germline, CDR1 SNHLY and CDR2 FYNNEI. V was trimmed by 6 bases and J by 9 bases, leaving 21 bases between them. The CDR3 is 15 amino acids. CDR3 residues: CASRETATYVAEQFF. Written as DNA, the CDR3 is TGTGCCAGCAGGGAGACGGCCACCTACGTCGCTGAGCAGTTCTTC. Drawing the rest from reference TRBV2 and TRBJ2-1, the complete variable domain is EPEVTQTPSHQVTQMGQEVILRCVPISNHLYFYWYRQILGQKVEFLVSFYNNEISEKSEIFDDQFSVERPDGSNFTLKIRSTKLEDSAMYFCASRETATYVAEQFFGPGTRLTVL.

The J gene is TRBJ2-5, the V gene TRBV30; D is unresolved. The V end was cut by 2 bases, the J end by 5 bases, with 18 bases between. The CDR3 totals 15 residues. Germline CDR1 reads GTSNPN; CDR2 reads SVGIG (reference sequence). Here the CDR3 DNA reads TGTGCCTGGAGTAACGGTGGAAAGCGTGGTGAGACCCAGTACTTC. As protein: CAWSNGGKRGETQYF.

The chain joins TRBV5-6 to TRBJ2-7; TRBD1 is a possible D gene (6 bases). V was clipped by 2 bases and J by 0 bases, with 9 bases between them. CDR1 and CDR2 from the germline V gene are SGHDT and YYEEEE. This CDR3 spans 14 amino acids. In DNA, the CDR3 is TGTGCCAGCAGCTTCTGGACAGTCTCCTACGAGCAGTACTTC. It is translated as CASSFWTVSYEQYF.

This chain connects TRBV5-1 to TRBJ2-5, with TRBD2 matching 9 bases. The CDR3 sequence is 15 residues long. Trimming cost V 7 bases and J 4 bases; bases outside gene matches: 11. The V gene's germline CDR1 is SGHRS and CDR2 YFSETQ. The CDR3 DNA reads as TGCGCCAGCCAGGCCTTTAGCGGGGGACTAGAGACCCAGTACTTC. Translation gives CASQAFSGGLETQYF.

The rearrangement joins TRBV2 to TRBJ1-2, with 10 nucleotides matching TRBD1. V shed 6 bases and J 7 bases; nucleotides not matched to a gene: 8. CDR1 is SNHLY, CDR2 FYNNEI, per germline. This CDR3 is built from 14 residues. In nucleotides, the CDR3 is TGTGCCAGCAGCCCCTCGGGACAGGGGTTTGGCTACACCTTC. Its protein product is CASSPSGQGFGYTF.

The CDR3 is CASSLYSGGYEQYF. In DNA form, the CDR3 reads TGTGCCAGCAGCTTGTACAGCGGAGGCTACGAGCAGTACTTC. The gene calls are TRBV7-2 and TRBJ2-7, with D perhaps TRBD2 (5 bases). Trimming left V 3 bases short and J 3 bases short, with 12 bases between. Germline CDR1 is SGHTA and CDR2 is FQGNSA. The length of the CDR3 is 14 residues.

The rearrangement joins TRBV4-2 to TRBJ1-2, with 9 bases matching TRBD1. This CDR3 is 16 amino acids long. The V segment lost 2 bases and the J segment 5 bases; nucleotides outside the gene matches: 9. Germline values: CDR1 LGHNA, CDR2 YNFKEQ. The CDR3 region is CASSQFTQGAGYGYTF. The CDR3 nucleotides read TGTGCCAGCAGCCAATTTACACAGGGGGCGGGTTATGGCTACACCTTC.

Remarks on this clone: A single base separates this from a much larger clone, so it may be a read error. Other DNA sequences of this sample code for an identical CDR3. V and J are TRBV7-3 and TRBJ2-7; D not resolved. This CDR3 has 13 residues. The germline V gene encodes CDR1 SGHTA and CDR2 FQGTGA. The CDR3, as DNA: TGTGCCAGCAGCCCAGACCTTTCCTACGAGCAATACTTC. This codes for CASSPDLSYEQYF.

The CDR3 nucleotides are TGTGCCAGCAGCTTGACCAGCACAGATACGCAGTATTTT. Translated, it gives CASSLTSTDTQYF. The chain combines TRBV5-6 with TRBJ2-3; D unclear. Trimming pared 1 base from V and 0 bases from J, leaving 3 bases between. Germline V gene lookup returns CDR1 SGHDT and CDR2 YYEEEE. This CDR3 comprises 13 residues.

The chain recombines TRBV28 with TRBJ2-2, with D perhaps matching TRBD1 (6 bases). The germline V and J ends were trimmed by 8 bases and 0 bases, with 13 bases remaining between them. The germline V gene has CDR1 MDHEN and CDR2 SYDVKM. CDR3 length: 15 residues. The CDR3 DNA follows: TGTGCCAGCCGGGACACTTACTCGAACACCGGGGAGCTGTTTTTT. This codes for CASRDTYSNTGELFF.

This sequence joins TRBV7-9 and TRBJ2-7; D not resolved. This CDR3 comprises 11 residues. Germline V gene data show CDR1 as SEHNR and CDR2 as FQNEAQ (reference sequence). Trimming cost V 3 bases and J 5 bases, with 5 bases left between them. This chain's CDR3 is CASSFFDEQYF. CDR3 in DNA: TGTGCCAGCAGCTTTTTCGACGAGCAGTACTTC.

The chain links TRBV27 to TRBJ1-1; maybe TRBD1 (6 bases). Per germline, CDR1 MNHEY and CDR2 SMNVEV (reference sequence). V was clipped by 6 bases and J by 0 bases, with 14 bases between them. The CDR3 has 15 residues. CDR3 residues: CASRRNREMNTEAFF. For the CDR3, the DNA is TGTGCCAGCAGAAGGAACAGGGAAATGAACACTGAAGCTTTCTTT.

The chain employs TRBV27 and TRBJ1-1; 8 bases match TRBD1. Losses at the gene ends were 2 bases for V and 4 bases for J; bases not matched to a gene: 6. Germline V CDR1 and CDR2: MNHEY, SMNVEV (reference sequence). The CDR3 length is 15 residues. The CDR3 here is CASSLGTGRSTEAFF. The CDR3 coding sequence is TGTGCCAGCAGTTTAGGGACAGGTCGTTCCACTGAAGCTTTCTTT.

This clone was found once. The V gene is TRBV5-4, the J gene TRBJ2-1, with D perhaps TRBD1 or TRBD2 (5 bases each). CDR3 size: 14 residues. Trimming took off 5 bases at V and 10 bases at J, with 19 bases between the two ends. Germline assignment: CDR1 SGHNT and CDR2 YYREEE (reference sequence). The CDR3: CASSPRDGLREQFF. Written as DNA, the CDR3 is TGTGCCAGCAGTCCCCGGGACGGGCTTCGAGAGCAGTTCTTC.

This clone was observed a handful of times. V gene TRBV2 combines with J gene TRBJ2-1; 13 nucleotides align to TRBD2. The CDR3 runs 17 residues. Germline V gives CDR1 SNHLY, CDR2 FYNNEI. After removal of 6 bases from V and 4 bases from J, the junction contained 9 bases not matched to a gene. CDR3 residues: CASSRTSGGASYNEQFF. CDR3 bases: TGTGCCAGCAGCCGAACTAGCGGGGGGGCATCTTACAATGAGCAGTTCTTC. The full variable domain, rest sourced from reference TRBV2 and TRBJ2-1, is EPEVTQTPSHQVTQMGQEVILRCVPISNHLYFYWYRQILGQKVEFLVSFYNNEISEKSEIFDDQFSVERPDGSNFTLKIRSTKLEDSAMYFCASSRTSGGASYNEQFFGPGTRLTVL.

This chain connects TRBV4-3 to TRBJ1-2; D may be TRBD1 (6 bases). Trimming removed 0 bases from V and 4 bases from J, with 12 bases in between. From germline, CDR1 is LGHNA and CDR2 YSLEER. The CDR3 contains 15 residues. The CDR3 nucleotides are TGCGCCAGCAGCCAAGAAGAGGACAGAACCTATGGCTACACCTTC. Translation gives CASSQEEDRTYGYTF.

The rearrangement uses TRBV6-4 and TRBJ1-1, with 7 bases that match TRBD1. The CDR3 length is 14 residues. In germline, CDR1 is MRHNA, CDR2 SNTAGT. J was trimmed by 1 base and V by 7 bases; bases with no gene match: 6. In DNA form, the CDR3 reads TGTGCCAGCAAACCGGGACAGACGAACACTGAAGCTTTCTTT. The encoded protein is CASKPGQTNTEAFF.

This clone came up a few times. The J gene is TRBJ2-3, the V gene TRBV6-1; D gene ambiguous. This CDR3 has 11 residues. Germline CDR1 and CDR2: MNHNS and SASEGT. V dropped 6 bases and J dropped 2 bases, with 3 bases sitting between them. CDR3 loop: CASSTTDTQYF. The CDR3 DNA sequence: TGTGCCAGCAGCACCACAGATACGCAGTATTTT.

The chain combines TRBV20-1 with TRBJ1-2, with unresolved D. V was trimmed by 6 bases and J by 3 bases, leaving 8 bases between them. Germline assignment: CDR1 DFQATT and CDR2 SNEGSKA (reference sequence). CDR3 length equals 11 residues. This CDR3 is CSARIDYGYTF. CDR3 bases: TGCAGTGCCCGTATAGACTATGGCTACACCTTC.

The rearrangement joins TRBV19 to TRBJ2-5; 9 bases align to TRBD1. The V and J ends lost 7 bases and 5 bases, in that order; junction bases with no gene match: 8. From germline, CDR1 is LNHDA and CDR2 SQIVND (reference sequence). The CDR3 is 14 amino acids. CDR3 sequence: CASNNRGPRETQYF. CDR3 nucleotide sequence: TGTGCCAGTAATAACAGGGGGCCCCGGGAGACCCAGTACTTC.

The chain has TRBV5-4 and TRBJ1-6; possible D gene TRBD1, 5 bases. V dropped 0 bases and J dropped 5 bases, with 6 bases sitting between them. The CDR3 runs to 14 residues. CDR1 and CDR2 from the germline V gene are SGHNT and YYREEE (reference sequence). The CDR3 nucleotides read TGTGCCAGCAGCTTGGGACAGAATAATTCACCCCTCCACTTT. It translates to CASSLGQNNSPLHF.

This chain joins TRBV7-3 and TRBJ2-1; D unresolved. V was cut by 5 bases and J by 0 bases, with 11 bases left in between. In germline, CDR1 is SGHTA, CDR2 FQGTGA. The CDR3 is 15 residues long. This CDR3 reads CASSQSRSSYNEQFF. CDR3 nucleotide sequence: TGTGCCAGCAGCCAGAGCAGGAGCTCCTACAATGAGCAGTTCTTC.

The rearrangement uses TRBV10-3 and TRBJ1-3; possibly TRBD1 for D (6 bases). V dropped 0 bases and J dropped 1 base, with 16 bases sitting between them. CDR1 ENHRY and CDR2 SYGVKD come from the germline V gene. The CDR3 is made up of 18 amino acids. DNA of the CDR3: TGTGCCATCAGTGAGTCGATTAGGGGGGCTGCGTCTGGAAACACCATATATTTT. It translates to CAISESIRGAASGNTIYF.

V is TRBV4-1 and J is TRBJ2-5, with 9 positions matching TRBD2. V shed 6 bases and J 4 bases; nucleotides not matched to a gene: 9. Germline CDR1 MGHRA, CDR2 YSYEKL. The CDR3 length is 15 residues. The CDR3 is CASSMVGLARETQYF. The CDR3 DNA follows: TGCGCCAGCAGTATGGTGGGACTAGCCCGAGAGACCCAGTACTTC.

This chain links TRBV5-1 with TRBJ2-5; D is tentatively TRBD1 or TRBD2 (6 bases each). Germline-derived CDR1 and CDR2 are SGHRS and YFSETQ. The CDR3 has 14 residues. The V end lost 4 bases, the J end lost 4 bases, and 14 bases lay between the germline ends. The CDR3, as DNA: TGCGCCAGCAGCGCCGGTGGAGGGGGAGAGACCCAGTACTTC. This translates into CASSAGGGGETQYF.

The chain links TRBV9 to TRBJ2-2, with 10 bases identical to TRBD2. The CDR3 length is 19 residues. The J segment lost 1 base and the V segment lost 0 bases, leaving 9 bases of the junction unmatched. Per germline, CDR1 SGDLS and CDR2 YYNGEE. The CDR3 sequence: CASSVAYSGGNQNTGELFF. In DNA, the CDR3 is TGTGCCAGCAGCGTAGCTTATAGCGGGGGGAACCAGAACACCGGGGAGCTGTTTTTT. The variable domain in full, with the rest retrieved from reference TRBV9 and TRBJ2-2, is DSGVTQTPKHLITATGQRVTLRCSPRSGDLSVYWYQQSLDQGLQFLIQYYNGEERAKGNILERFSAQQFPDLHSELNLSSLELGDSALYFCASSVAYSGGNQNTGELFFGEGSRLTVL.

This clone has just one count. The gene calls are TRBV7-2 and TRBJ1-1; D unresolved. Trimming took 5 bases from V and 5 from J, leaving 15 bases between them. The CDR3 loop spans 14 amino acids. In germline, CDR1 is SGHTA, CDR2 FQGNSA. CDR3 sequence (DNA): TGTGCCAGCAGCAAATGGGGATTGGAGACTGAAGCTTTCTTT. Translating gives CASSKWGLETEAFF. Full variable domain (remainder filled in from reference TRBV7-2 and TRBJ1-1): GAGVSQSPSNKVTEKGKDVELRCDPISGHTALYWYRQSLGQGLEFLIYFQGNSAPDKSGLPSDRFSAERTGGSVSTLTIQRTQQEDSAVYLCASSKWGLETEAFFGQGTRLTVV.

This chain links TRBV30 with TRBJ1-5, with unresolved D. Trimming took 2 bases from V and 5 from J, leaving 13 bases between them. CDR1 is GTSNPN, CDR2 SVGIG, per germline (reference sequence). The CDR3 totals 14 residues. Here the CDR3 DNA reads TGTGCCTGGAGTCGGTTGGGTTTGGATCAGCCCCAGCATTTT. Protein sequence: CAWSRLGLDQPQHF.